Here is one T cell receptor (beta chain) with its context. This sample is drawn from a study of blood T cell repertoires in COVID-19. Overall study context: Samples taken during acute and convalescent COVID-19 were collected in the United States, Italy and Spain. In each case, the material was cDNA or gDNA derived from T cells, B-cell-depleted T cells, or PBMCs.

Germline values: CDR1 WSHSY, CDR2 SAAADI. V lost 10 bases and J lost 3; bases outside the gene matches: 3. This CDR3 is 14 amino acids long. In the original analysis: Reference gene primer amplification gave estimated nucleated cell counts. This table comes from immunoSEQ multiplex PCR, and its TCRdb copy is limited to in-frame clones, with some not included. Clone size and V and J calls were adopted from that table, with D and trimming inferred from the DNA. The sample consists of 250,000 to 350,000 clones, roughly 86% of them appearing once. A Seattle source enrolled patients during active infection and followed them longitudinally.

The chain employs TRBV10-2 and TRBJ2-3; 14 positions agree with TRBD2. Sequenced: peripheral blood. The TCR originated in a young woman with COVID-19, enrolled during active disease. DNA for the CDR3: TGCGCCACAGGACTAGCGGGAGGAACAGATACGCAGTATTTT. It yields the protein CATGLAGGTDTQYF.